The present T cell receptor (beta chain) was sequenced within a study of Ad26.COV2.S vaccination and SARS-CoV-2 variants. General study points: There was a possibility that the TCR breadth and depth analyses underestimated total T cell responses.

The assay was immunoSEQ multiplex PCR, and TCRdb's table has in-frame clones only and misses some. The sample has 300,000 to 350,000 clones, 90% seen once; the top ten hold about 5.4%. As regards this clone: What it recognizes is unknown.

The treatment is: around 19 received Ad26.COV2.S at low or high dose, single or two shots; 5 received placebo; per-sample allocation not given. Sampling was done on day 63 after the first vaccine or placebo injection. Expression of Wuhan-strain SARS-CoV-2 spike came from the Ad26 vector that formed the vaccine. Germline CDR1 and CDR2: SGHNT and YYREEE (reference sequence). Trimming stripped 3 bases from V and 7 bases from J, with 11 bases between. This CDR3 is built from 12 residues. This chain joins TRBV5-4 and TRBJ2-7; D tentatively fits TRBD1 or TRBD2 (5 bases each). This TCR was sampled from a person between 18 and 65 years old who received the Ad26.COV2.S COVID-19 vaccine or a placebo. Sequencing was performed on peripheral blood, taken in a trial of Ad26.COV2.S vaccine versus placebo. The CDR3 region is CASSWGPGEQYV. The CDR3 nucleotides are TGTGCCAGCAGCTGGGGACCGGGGGAGCAGTACGTC.